Here is one T cell receptor beta chain with its context. Its antigen is undetermined. Profiled with immunoSEQ multiplex PCR; TCRdb holds only in-frame clones, not every one. The repertoire consists of about 21,000 clones, with roughly 98% occurring once and the leading ten covering roughly 0.12%. This sample was included in a study of T cells after posttransplantation cyclophosphamide. Study results and limitations: TRB overlap between skin or GI tissue T cells and blood was limited. Recipient CMV seropositivity and CMV reactivation strongly tracked TRB clonality.

Cells defined as naive were viable CD3+CD4+ or CD3+CD8+ and CCR7+CD45RA+CD45RO-CD95-CD27+CD28+. Germline-derived CDR1 and CDR2 are MDHEN and SYDVKM. The CDR3 is 14 amino acids. Trimming removed 8 bases at V and 1 base at J, with 9 bases between. The receptor was isolated from a man in his forties in good health, CMV-negative, and a related stem cell transplant donor. Sequencing was carried out using naive CD8+ T cells sorted from PBMCs. The chain links TRBV28 to TRBJ2-6, with a tentative D call TRBD2 (6 bases). The CDR3: CASYGGSGANVLTF. In DNA, the CDR3 is TGTGCCAGCTACGGGGGTTCTGGGGCCAACGTCCTGACTTTC.